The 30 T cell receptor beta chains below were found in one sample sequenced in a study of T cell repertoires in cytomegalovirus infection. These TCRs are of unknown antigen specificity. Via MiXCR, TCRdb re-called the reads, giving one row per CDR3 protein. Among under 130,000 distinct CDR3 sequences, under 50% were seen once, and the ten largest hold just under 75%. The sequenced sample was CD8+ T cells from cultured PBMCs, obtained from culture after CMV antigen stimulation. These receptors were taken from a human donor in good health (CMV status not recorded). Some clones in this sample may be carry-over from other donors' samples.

CDR3 DNA: TGTGCCTGGAGTGTTCAGGGGATCTCCTACGAGCAGTACTTC. It encodes CAWSVQGISYEQYF. The rearrangement uses TRBV30 and TRBJ2-7; D may be TRBD1 (6 bases). This CDR3 spans 14 amino acids. With 0 bases removed from V and 0 bases from J, the gap between germline ends came to 9 bases. Germline CDR1 GTSNPN, CDR2 SVGIG (reference sequence).

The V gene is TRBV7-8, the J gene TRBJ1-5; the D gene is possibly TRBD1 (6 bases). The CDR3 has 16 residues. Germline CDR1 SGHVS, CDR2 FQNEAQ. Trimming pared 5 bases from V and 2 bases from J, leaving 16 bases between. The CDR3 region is CASSRRGLGGNQPQHF. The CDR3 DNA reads TGTGCCAGCAGCCGGAGGGGGTTAGGGGGCAATCAGCCCCAGCATTTT.

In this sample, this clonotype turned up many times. CDR3 bases: TGCAGCGTGGTGGGGAGGGTGGATACGCAGTATTTT. Protein sequence: CSVVGRVDTQYF. The chain is built from TRBV29-1 and TRBJ2-3; TRBD2 matches at 7 bases. The CDR3 spans 12 residues. The V and J ends lost 6 bases and 6 bases, in that order; junction bases with no gene match: 6. Looked up from germline, CDR1 is SQVTM and CDR2 is ANQGSEA.

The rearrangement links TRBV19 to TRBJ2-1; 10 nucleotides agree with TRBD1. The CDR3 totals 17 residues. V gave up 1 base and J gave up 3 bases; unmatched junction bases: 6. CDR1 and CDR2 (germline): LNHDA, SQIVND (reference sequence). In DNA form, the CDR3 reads TGTGCCAGTAGTATAGCGTTCCGGGACAGGGGCTACAATGAGCAGTTCTTC. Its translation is CASSIAFRDRGYNEQFF.

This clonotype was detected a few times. CDR3 in amino acids: CSVEGIGSSYNEQFF. In DNA, the CDR3 is TGCAGCGTTGAAGGTATTGGGAGCTCCTACAATGAGCAGTTCTTC. V is TRBV29-1 and J is TRBJ2-1; a weak D match, TRBD2 (5 bases). V lost 1 base to trimming and J lost 0 bases, with 10 bases between them. The CDR3 has 15 amino acids. CDR1 and CDR2 from the germline V gene are SQVTM and ANQGSEA.

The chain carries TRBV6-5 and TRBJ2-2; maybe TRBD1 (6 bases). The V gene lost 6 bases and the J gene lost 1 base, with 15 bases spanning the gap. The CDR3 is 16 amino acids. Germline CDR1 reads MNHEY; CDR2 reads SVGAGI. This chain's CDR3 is CASSLGDILNTGELFF. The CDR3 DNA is TGTGCCAGCAGCCTAGGGGACATTTTGAACACCGGGGAGCTGTTTTTT.

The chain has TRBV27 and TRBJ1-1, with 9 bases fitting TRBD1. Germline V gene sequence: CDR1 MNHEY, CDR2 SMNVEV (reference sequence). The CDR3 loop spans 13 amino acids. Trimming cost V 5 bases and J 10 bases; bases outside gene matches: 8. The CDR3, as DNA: TGTGCCAGCAGTCTTGACAGGGGGGTTCGAGCTTTCTTT. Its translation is CASSLDRGVRAFF.

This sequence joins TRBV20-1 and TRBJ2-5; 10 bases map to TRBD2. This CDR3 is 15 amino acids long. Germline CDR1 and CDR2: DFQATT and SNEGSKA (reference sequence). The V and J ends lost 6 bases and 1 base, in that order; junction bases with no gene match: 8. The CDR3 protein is CSATNSGGTQETQYF. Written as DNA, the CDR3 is TGCAGTGCAACAAATAGCGGGGGGACCCAAGAGACCCAGTACTTC.

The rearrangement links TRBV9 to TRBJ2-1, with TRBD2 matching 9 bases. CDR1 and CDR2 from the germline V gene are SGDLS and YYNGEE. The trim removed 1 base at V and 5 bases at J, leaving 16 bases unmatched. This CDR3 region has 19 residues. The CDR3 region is CASSVSGTSFFSPNNEQFF. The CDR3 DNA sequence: TGTGCCAGCAGCGTATCCGGGACTAGCTTCTTTTCCCCGAACAATGAGCAGTTCTTC.

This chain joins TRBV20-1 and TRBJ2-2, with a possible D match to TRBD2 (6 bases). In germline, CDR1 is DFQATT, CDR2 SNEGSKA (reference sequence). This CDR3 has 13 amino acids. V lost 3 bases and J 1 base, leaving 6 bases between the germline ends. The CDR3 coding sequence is TGCAGTGCTAGGGGGGGGAACACCGGGGAGCTGTTTTTT. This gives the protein CSARGGNTGELFF.

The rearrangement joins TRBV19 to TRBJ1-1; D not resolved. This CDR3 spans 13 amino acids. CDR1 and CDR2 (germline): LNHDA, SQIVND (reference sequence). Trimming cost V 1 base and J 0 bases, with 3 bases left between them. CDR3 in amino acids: CASSIAVNTEAFF. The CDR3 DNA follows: TGTGCCAGTAGTATAGCCGTGAACACTGAAGCTTTCTTT.

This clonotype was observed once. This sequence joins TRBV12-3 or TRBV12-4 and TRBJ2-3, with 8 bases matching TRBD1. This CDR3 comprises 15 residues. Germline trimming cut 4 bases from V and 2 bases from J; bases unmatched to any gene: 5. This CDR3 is CASSSTGASTDTQYF. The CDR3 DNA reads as TGTGCCAGCAGTTCGACAGGGGCGTCCACAGATACGCAGTATTTT.

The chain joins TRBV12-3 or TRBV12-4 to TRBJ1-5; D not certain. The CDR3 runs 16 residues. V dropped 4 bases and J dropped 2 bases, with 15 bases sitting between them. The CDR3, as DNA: TGTGCCAGCAGTTCCCCCAAGACCGTGGGCAATCAGCCCCAGCATTTT. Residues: CASSSPKTVGNQPQHF.

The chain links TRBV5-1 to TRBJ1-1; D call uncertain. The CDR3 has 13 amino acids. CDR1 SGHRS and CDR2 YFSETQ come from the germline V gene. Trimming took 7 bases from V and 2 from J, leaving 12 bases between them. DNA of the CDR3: TGCGCCAGCCGCCCTCGGTTCAACACTGAAGCTTTCTTT. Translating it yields CASRPRFNTEAFF. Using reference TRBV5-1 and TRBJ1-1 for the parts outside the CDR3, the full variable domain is KAGVTQTPRYLIKTRGQQVTLSCSPISGHRSVSWYQQTPGQGLQFLFEYFSETQRNKGNFPGRFSGRQFSNSRSEMNVSTLELGDSALYLCASRPRFNTEAFFGQGTRLTVV.

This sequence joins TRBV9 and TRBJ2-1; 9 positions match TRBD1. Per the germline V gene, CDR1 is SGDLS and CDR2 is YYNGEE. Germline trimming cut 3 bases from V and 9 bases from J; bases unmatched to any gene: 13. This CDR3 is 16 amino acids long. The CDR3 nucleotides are TGTGCCAGCAGCGATTTAGCCGGGACAGGGACCGCTGAGCAGTTCTTC. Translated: CASSDLAGTGTAEQFF.

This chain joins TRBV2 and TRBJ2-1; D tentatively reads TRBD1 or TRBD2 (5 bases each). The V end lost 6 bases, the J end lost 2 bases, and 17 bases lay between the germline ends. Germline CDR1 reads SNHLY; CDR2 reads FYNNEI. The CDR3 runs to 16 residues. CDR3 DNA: TGTGCCAGCAGCCATGTTGGGGGTAGTCCCTACAATGAGCAGTTCTTC. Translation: CASSHVGGSPYNEQFF.

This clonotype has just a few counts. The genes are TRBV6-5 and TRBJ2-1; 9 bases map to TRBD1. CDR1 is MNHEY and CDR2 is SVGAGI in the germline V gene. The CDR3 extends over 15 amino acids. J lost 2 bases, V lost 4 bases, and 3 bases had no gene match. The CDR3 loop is CASSLGQGPYNEQFF. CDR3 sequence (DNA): TGTGCCAGCAGTTTGGGACAGGGACCCTACAATGAGCAGTTCTTC.

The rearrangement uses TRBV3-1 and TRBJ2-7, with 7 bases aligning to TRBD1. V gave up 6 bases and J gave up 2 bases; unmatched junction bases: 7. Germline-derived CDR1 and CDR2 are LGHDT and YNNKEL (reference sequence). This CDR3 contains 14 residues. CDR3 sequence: CASSRRDRPYEQYF. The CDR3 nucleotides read TGTGCCAGCAGTCGCCGGGACAGACCCTACGAGCAGTACTTC.

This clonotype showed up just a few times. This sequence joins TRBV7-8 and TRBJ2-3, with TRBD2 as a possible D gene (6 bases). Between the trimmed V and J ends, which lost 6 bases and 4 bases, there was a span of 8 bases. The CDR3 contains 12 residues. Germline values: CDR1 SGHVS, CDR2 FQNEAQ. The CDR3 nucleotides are TGTGCCAGCAGGCGCGGGGCAGATACGCAGTATTTT. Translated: CASRRGADTQYF.

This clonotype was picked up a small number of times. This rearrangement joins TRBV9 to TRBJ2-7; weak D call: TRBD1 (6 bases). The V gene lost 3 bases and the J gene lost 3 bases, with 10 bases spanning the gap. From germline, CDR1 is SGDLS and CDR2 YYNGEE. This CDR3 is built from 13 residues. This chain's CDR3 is CASSETDSYEQYF. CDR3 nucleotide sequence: TGTGCCAGCAGCGAGACGGACAGCTACGAGCAGTACTTC.

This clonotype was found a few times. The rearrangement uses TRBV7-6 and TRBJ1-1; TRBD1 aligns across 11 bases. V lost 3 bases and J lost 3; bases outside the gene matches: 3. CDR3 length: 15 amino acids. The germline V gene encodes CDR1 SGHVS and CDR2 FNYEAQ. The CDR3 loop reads CASSFGQGAYTEAFF. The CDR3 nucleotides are TGTGCCAGCAGCTTTGGACAGGGGGCATACACTGAAGCTTTCTTT.

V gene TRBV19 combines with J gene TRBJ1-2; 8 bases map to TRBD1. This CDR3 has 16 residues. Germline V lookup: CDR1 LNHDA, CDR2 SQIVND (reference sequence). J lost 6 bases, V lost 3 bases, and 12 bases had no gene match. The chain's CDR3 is CASSIAGTGVRDGYTF. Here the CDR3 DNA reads TGTGCCAGTAGTATTGCCGGGACAGGAGTCCGGGATGGCTACACCTTC.

In DNA form, the CDR3 reads TGTGCCAGCAGCTTAGGGATGGGGGCAGATGAAAAACTGTTTTTT. It translates to CASSLGMGADEKLFF. The chain combines TRBV7-2 with TRBJ1-4; D might be TRBD1 (6 bases). This CDR3 contains 15 residues. The germline CDR1 and CDR2 sequences are SGHTA and FQGNSA. V was trimmed by 1 base and J by 6 bases, leaving 12 bases between them.

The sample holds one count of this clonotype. The CDR3 nucleotides read TGTGCCAGTTCAGGGACAGGGGGCTACGAGCAGTACTTC. It codes for CASSGTGGYEQYF. The chain carries TRBV19 and TRBJ2-7; 11 bases line up with TRBD1. The CDR3 consists of 13 residues. The germline CDR1 and CDR2 sequences are LNHDA and SQIVND (reference sequence). The V gene end was trimmed by 8 bases and the J gene end by 3 bases; junction bases not matched to a gene: 3.

The CDR3: CASSEYLVTDTQYF. In nucleotides, the CDR3 is TGTGCCAGCAGTGAATATTTGGTCACAGATACGCAGTATTTT. The J gene is TRBJ2-3, the V gene TRBV25-1; D ambiguous. The CDR3 consists of 14 residues. V lost 0 bases and J 2 bases, leaving 6 bases between the germline ends. Germline V lookup: CDR1 MGHDK, CDR2 SYGVNS.

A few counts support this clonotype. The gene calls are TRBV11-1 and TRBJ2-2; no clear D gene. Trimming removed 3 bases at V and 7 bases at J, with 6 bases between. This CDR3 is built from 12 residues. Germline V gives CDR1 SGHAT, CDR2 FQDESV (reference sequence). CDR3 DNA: TGTGCCAGCAGCTTTGGCCTCGGGGAGCTGTTTTTT. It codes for CASSFGLGELFF.

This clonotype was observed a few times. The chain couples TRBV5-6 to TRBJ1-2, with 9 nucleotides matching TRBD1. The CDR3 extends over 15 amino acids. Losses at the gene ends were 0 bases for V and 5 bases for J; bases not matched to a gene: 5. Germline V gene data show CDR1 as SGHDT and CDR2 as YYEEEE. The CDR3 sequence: CASSLETGGAYGYTF. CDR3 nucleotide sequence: TGTGCCAGCAGCTTGGAGACAGGGGGGGCGTATGGCTACACCTTC.

The CDR3 spells CASSVSAGGTGELFF. CDR3 DNA: TGTGCCAGCAGTGTTTCAGCGGGGGGGACCGGGGAGCTGTTTTTT. The rearrangement links TRBV2 to TRBJ2-2, with 10 bases aligning to TRBD2. The junction had 4 bases not matched to a gene; V was cut back by 4 bases and J by 5 bases. From germline, CDR1 is SNHLY and CDR2 FYNNEI. The CDR3 sequence is 15 residues long.

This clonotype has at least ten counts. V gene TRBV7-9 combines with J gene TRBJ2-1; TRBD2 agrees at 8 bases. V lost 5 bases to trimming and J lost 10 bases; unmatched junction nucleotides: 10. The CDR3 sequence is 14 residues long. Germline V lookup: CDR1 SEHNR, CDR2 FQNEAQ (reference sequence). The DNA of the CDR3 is TGTGCCAGCAGCCCCCGGTCAGCGGGGGAGGAGCAGTTCTTC. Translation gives CASSPRSAGEEQFF.

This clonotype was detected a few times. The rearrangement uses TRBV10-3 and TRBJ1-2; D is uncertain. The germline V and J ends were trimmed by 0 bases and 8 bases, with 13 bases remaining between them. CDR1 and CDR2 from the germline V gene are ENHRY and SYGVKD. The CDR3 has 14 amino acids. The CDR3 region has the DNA TGTGCCATCAGTGAGTCGGGCGCTTCCTTAGGCTACACCTTC. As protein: CAISESGASLGYTF.